The present T cell receptor (beta chain) was sequenced within a study of T cells in tumors after PD-1 blockade. Turning to the study itself: Daily vismodegib 150 mg continued in a subset of anti-PD-1-treated patients.

This clone ranks as medium-sized. What it binds is not known. Study-wide results and limits: Blood contained about two fifths of the tumor's TCR clonotypes.

Trimming took 5 bases from V and 1 from J; bases not matched to a gene: 4. CDR3 length equals 14 residues. Germline V gene data show CDR1 as SEHNR and CDR2 as FQNEAQ (reference sequence). Produced via immunoSEQ multiplex PCR; TCRdb's table is partial and in-frame only. This table holds around 50,000 clones, roughly 80% found once. The specimen comprised PBMCs, sampled before anti-PD-1 therapy. The rearrangement links TRBV7-9 to TRBJ1-2; 7 nucleotides agree with TRBD1. This receptor was obtained from a human donor with advanced basal cell or squamous cell carcinoma (not recorded which). The CDR3 protein is CASSTGANNYGYTF. The DNA for the CDR3 is TGTGCCAGCAGCACAGGGGCGAATAACTATGGCTACACCTTC.